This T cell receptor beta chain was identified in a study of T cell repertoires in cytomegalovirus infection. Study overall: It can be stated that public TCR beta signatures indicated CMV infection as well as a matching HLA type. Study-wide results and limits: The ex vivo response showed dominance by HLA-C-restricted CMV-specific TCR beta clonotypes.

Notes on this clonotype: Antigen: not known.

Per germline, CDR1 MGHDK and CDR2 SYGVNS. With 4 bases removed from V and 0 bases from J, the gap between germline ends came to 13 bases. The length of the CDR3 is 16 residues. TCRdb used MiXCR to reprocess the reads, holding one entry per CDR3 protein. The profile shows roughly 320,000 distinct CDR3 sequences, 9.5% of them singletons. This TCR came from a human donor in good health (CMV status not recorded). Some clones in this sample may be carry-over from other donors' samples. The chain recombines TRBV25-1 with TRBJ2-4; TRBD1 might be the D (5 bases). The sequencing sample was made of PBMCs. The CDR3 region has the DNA TGTGCCAGCAGTGGTGCGGACACTATAGCCAAAAACATTCAGTACTTC. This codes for CASSGADTIAKNIQYF.